The 32 T cell receptor beta chains reported below all come from one sample, sequenced in a study of CD8+ T cells in alopecia areata (dated by TCRdb to the late 2010s). This specimen's time point label, per the study, means: less than five weeks on oral tofacitinib. The treatment or condition tag for this specimen amounts to: oral pan-JAK inhibitor, 5-10 mg twice daily. Libraries were built with the immunoSEQ multiplex PCR assay. RNA was extracted from all samples and reverse transcribed into cDNA as template for TCR sequencing. TCRdb obtained this table from immuneACCESS and retained in-frame rearrangements with V and J assigned. These tables miss some clones; where compared with another copy, unresolved V genes account for less than half of the shortfall, and the remainder is unexplained. For this sample there are 150,000 to 250,000 clones; approximately 60% appear just once. Jointly, the top ten make up around 3% of the sample.

The sample was CD4+ T cells sorted from blood, taken at week 4, from a patient treated with tofacitinib. The receptors were gathered from a human donor with alopecia areata.

This clone was observed a few times. The chain links TRBV28 to TRBJ1-5, with TRBD1 as a possible D gene (5 bases). Trimming shortened V by 8 bases and J by 3 bases, and 11 bases separated the two germline ends. In germline, CDR1 is MDHEN, CDR2 SYDVKM. This CDR3 spans 13 amino acids. The chain's CDR3 is CASLWGVNQPQHF. As DNA, the CDR3 is TGTGCCAGCCTCTGGGGGGTCAATCAGCCCCAGCATTTT.

This chain uses TRBV7-9 with TRBJ1-2, with TRBD1 identical over 9 bases. Losses at the gene ends were 5 bases for V and 7 bases for J; bases not matched to a gene: 11. The CDR3 runs 15 residues. The germline V gene has CDR1 SEHNR and CDR2 FQNEAQ (reference sequence). The CDR3 spells CASSIGQGTMGGYTF. CDR3 nucleotides: TGTGCCAGCAGCATTGGACAGGGGACTATGGGTGGCTACACCTTC.

This clone has only a few counts. The chain combines TRBV29-1 with TRBJ2-1; possibly TRBD1 for D (5 bases). From germline, CDR1 is SQVTM and CDR2 ANQGSEA. Trimming took 6 bases from V and 8 from J, leaving 20 bases between them. The CDR3 length is 14 residues. CDR3 coding DNA: TGCAGCGTGACACGAGGCCAGGGTCGGGATGAGCAGTTCTTC. Translated, it gives CSVTRGQGRDEQFF.

This clone has just a few counts. The V and J genes are TRBV28 and TRBJ2-6; 12 nucleotides align to TRBD1. With V trimmed by 5 bases and J by 3 bases, 14 bases remained unmatched. The CDR3 has 20 residues. Germline V gene lookup returns CDR1 MDHEN and CDR2 SYDVKM. CDR3 sequence: CASSPLLLGQGARGANVLTF. The CDR3, as DNA: TGTGCCAGCAGTCCTTTACTCCTGGGACAGGGGGCGCGTGGGGCCAACGTCCTGACTTTC.

This sequence joins TRBV5-1 and TRBJ2-5, with D tentatively TRBD2 (6 bases). Germline V CDR1 and CDR2: SGHRS, YFSETQ. Deletions cut 2 bases from V and 4 bases from J, with 9 bases between. The CDR3 consists of 13 residues. CDR3 in DNA: TGCGCCAGCAGCTTCCGGGGAGGAGAGACCCAGTACTTC. Residues: CASSFRGGETQYF. Full variable domain (missing parts from reference TRBV5-1 and TRBJ2-5): KAGVTQTPRYLIKTRGQQVTLSCSPISGHRSVSWYQQTPGQGLQFLFEYFSETQRNKGNFPGRFSGRQFSNSRSEMNVSTLELGDSALYLCASSFRGGETQYFGPGTRLLVL.

This sequence joins TRBV6-1 and TRBJ2-6, with no clear D. CDR1 is MNHNS and CDR2 is SASEGT in the germline V gene. V shed 3 bases and J shed 0 bases, with 6 bases lying between them. The CDR3 extends over 15 amino acids. The DNA for the CDR3 is TGTGCCAGCAGTGACTTGTACTCTGGGGCCAACGTCCTGACTTTC. The encoded protein is CASSDLYSGANVLTF.

The rearrangement links TRBV5-1 to TRBJ1-2; 7 bases are a match to TRBD1. J lost 4 bases, V lost 0 bases, and 6 bases had no gene match. The CDR3 sequence is 15 residues long. Looked up from germline, CDR1 is SGHRS and CDR2 is YFSETQ. The CDR3 nucleotides read TGCGCCAGCAGCTTGGTAGGGGGCCAACTCTATGGCTACACCTTC. The encoded protein is CASSLVGGQLYGYTF.

The V call is TRBV25-1, the J call TRBJ2-1; 8 bases fit TRBD2. This CDR3 region has 15 residues. Per germline, CDR1 MGHDK and CDR2 SYGVNS. V lost 6 bases to trimming and J lost 9 bases; unmatched junction nucleotides: 13. CDR3 in DNA: TGTGCCAGCAGAGAAACGGCGGGGGGCCGCTCTGAGCAGTTCTTC. As protein: CASRETAGGRSEQFF.

The chain couples TRBV28 to TRBJ1-2; maybe TRBD1 (5 bases). The V gene's germline CDR1 is MDHEN and CDR2 SYDVKM. CDR3 length: 14 residues. V lost 5 bases and J 7 bases, leaving 17 bases between the germline ends. The CDR3 sequence: CASSTRPGRGGYTF. Here the CDR3 DNA reads TGTGCCAGCAGTACCCGACCGGGGAGGGGTGGCTACACCTTC.

This clone was found a few times. The chain uses TRBV10-3 and TRBJ2-5, with 10 bases aligning to TRBD2. Unmatched junction bases numbered 6, after V lost 4 bases and J lost 4 bases. The CDR3 is 15 amino acids. CDR1 is ENHRY, CDR2 SYGVKD, per germline. CDR3 sequence reads: CAISGLAGVSETQYF. As DNA, the CDR3 is TGTGCCATCAGTGGGCTAGCGGGGGTATCAGAGACCCAGTACTTC.

The gene calls are TRBV6-5 and TRBJ1-6; D gene unclear. From germline, CDR1 is MNHEY and CDR2 SVGAGI. Trimming removed 0 bases at V and 11 bases at J, with 14 bases between. This CDR3 is built from 15 residues. CDR3 coding DNA: TGTGCCAGCAGTTACTCGTTGTTCCCTGGGACACCCCTCCACTTT. Its translation: CASSYSLFPGTPLHF.

The chain recombines TRBV29-1 with TRBJ1-2; perhaps TRBD1 as D (5 bases). This CDR3 contains 11 residues. Germline V gene data show CDR1 as SQVTM and CDR2 as ANQGSEA. Trimming took off 4 bases at V and 4 bases at J, with 7 bases between the two ends. The CDR3 nucleotides are TGCAGCGTTGGAGGGACCTATGGCTACACCTTC. Encoded protein: CSVGGTYGYTF.

This sequence joins TRBV7-2 and TRBJ2-7; TRBD2 might be the D (5 bases). Per germline, CDR1 SGHTA and CDR2 FQGNSA. The CDR3 sequence is 13 residues long. V lost 5 bases to trimming and J lost 2 bases, with 10 bases between them. The CDR3 is CASSRRGPYEQYF. Here the CDR3 DNA reads TGTGCCAGCAGCAGACGCGGGCCCTACGAGCAGTACTTC. Full variable domain (missing parts from reference TRBV7-2 and TRBJ2-7): GAGVSQSPSNKVTEKGKDVELRCDPISGHTALYWYRQSLGQGLEFLIYFQGNSAPDKSGLPSDRFSAERTGGSVSTLTIQRTQQEDSAVYLCASSRRGPYEQYFGPGTRLTVT.

The rearrangement links TRBV20-1 to TRBJ1-5, with D unresolved. Trimming stripped 4 bases from V and 7 bases from J, with 8 bases between. Germline V CDR1 and CDR2: DFQATT, SNEGSKA (reference sequence). This CDR3 contains 11 residues. This chain's CDR3 is CSATQDQPQHF. The CDR3 region has the DNA TGCAGTGCTACCCAGGACCAGCCCCAGCATTTT.

The V and J genes are TRBV4-3 and TRBJ2-1, with 10 bases identical to TRBD2. Losses at the gene ends were 4 bases for V and 9 bases for J; bases not matched to a gene: 9. From germline, CDR1 is LGHNA and CDR2 YSLEER. The CDR3 runs to 15 residues. The CDR3 region is CASSRSSGGLGEQFF. DNA for the CDR3: TGCGCCAGCAGCCGTAGTAGCGGGGGGCTCGGTGAGCAGTTCTTC.

The genes are TRBV15 and TRBJ1-4, with D possibly TRBD1 on 5 matching bases. V was trimmed by 5 bases and J by 7 bases, leaving 11 bases between them. Germline CDR1 and CDR2: LNHNV and YYDKDF (reference sequence). The CDR3 spans 13 residues. The DNA of the CDR3 is TGTGCCACCAGCCGGACGAGGGGTGAAAAACTGTTTTTT. Protein sequence: CATSRTRGEKLFF.

This clone was seen only a few times. V and J are TRBV10-3 and TRBJ1-2, with 11 nucleotides matching TRBD1. The CDR3 is 15 residues long. CDR1 is ENHRY and CDR2 is SYGVKD in the germline V gene. Germline trimming cut 0 bases from V and 7 bases from J; bases unmatched to any gene: 4. This CDR3 reads CAISESDRGRGGYTF. The DNA of the CDR3 is TGTGCCATCAGTGAGTCGGACAGGGGGCGCGGTGGCTACACCTTC.

V and J are TRBV6-6 and TRBJ2-5; tentatively, D is TRBD2 (6 bases). V was shortened by 5 bases and J by 8 bases, with 12 bases between the two germline ends. This CDR3 is 12 amino acids long. Per the germline V gene, CDR1 is MNHNY and CDR2 is SVGAGI (reference sequence). DNA for the CDR3: TGTGCCAGCAGTCAGGAGGGCCGAACCCAGTACTTC. Translated: CASSQEGRTQYF.

This clone was recorded a few times. The CDR3 reads CASRPQGSGNTIYF. The CDR3 nucleotides read TGTGCCAGCAGACCTCAGGGGTCTGGAAACACCATATATTTT. The chain recombines TRBV27 with TRBJ1-3; TRBD1 is a possible D gene (6 bases). Trimming took 6 bases from V and 1 from J, leaving 10 bases between them. Looked up from germline, CDR1 is MNHEY and CDR2 is SMNVEV (reference sequence). The CDR3 extends over 14 amino acids.

A few counts support this clone. The chain couples TRBV29-1 to TRBJ2-5, with D maybe TRBD1 (6 bases). Germline V gene sequence: CDR1 SQVTM, CDR2 ANQGSEA. V dropped 7 bases and J dropped 4 bases, with 16 bases sitting between them. The CDR3 loop spans 13 amino acids. CDR3 protein: CSASTGKGETQYF. In DNA, the CDR3 is TGCAGCGCCTCGACAGGAAAGGGAGAGACCCAGTACTTC.

The chain couples TRBV27 to TRBJ2-3; 7 nucleotides match TRBD1. This CDR3 is 14 amino acids long. The germline V gene has CDR1 MNHEY and CDR2 SMNVEV (reference sequence). J lost 8 bases, V lost 6 bases, and 11 bases had no gene match. Here the CDR3 DNA reads TGTGCCAGCAGGCCAGACAGGGAGCCCTTTACGCAGTATTTT. Protein product: CASRPDREPFTQYF.

This clone was recorded a few times. V and J are TRBV5-1 and TRBJ2-5; TRBD1 or TRBD2 may be the D gene (5 bases each). V was cut by 1 base and J by 5 bases, with 24 bases left in between. Germline values: CDR1 SGHRS, CDR2 YFSETQ. There are 18 residues in the CDR3. The CDR3 loop is CASSLKVAWDGLLETQYF. The CDR3 DNA sequence: TGCGCCAGCAGCTTGAAAGTGGCGTGGGACGGCCTTCTCGAGACCCAGTACTTC. The full variable domain, its missing parts supplied by reference TRBV5-1 and TRBJ2-5, is KAGVTQTPRYLIKTRGQQVTLSCSPISGHRSVSWYQQTPGQGLQFLFEYFSETQRNKGNFPGRFSGRQFSNSRSEMNVSTLELGDSALYLCASSLKVAWDGLLETQYFGPGTRLLVL.

This clone occurred a few times. V and J are TRBV4-2 and TRBJ2-1, with a weak D call TRBD1 (7 bases). CDR3 length: 15 residues. Trimming pared 4 bases from V and 8 bases from J, leaving 18 bases between. The germline V gene has CDR1 LGHNA and CDR2 YNFKEQ. CDR3 in amino acids: CASSLRQGGGDEQFF. The CDR3 DNA sequence: TGTGCCAGCAGCCTTCGACAGGGAGGAGGAGATGAGCAGTTCTTC.

The sample holds a few counts of this clone. This chain connects TRBV4-1 to TRBJ1-4; 10 bases map to TRBD1. The CDR3 has 17 amino acids. After removal of 2 bases from V and 5 bases from J, the junction contained 8 bases not matched to a gene. CDR1 is MGHRA and CDR2 is YSYEKL in the germline V gene. The CDR3 region has the DNA TGCGCCAGCAGCCAACGGTGGACAGGGGGTTGGAATGAAAAACTGTTTTTT. Translated: CASSQRWTGGWNEKLFF.

V is TRBV11-1 and J is TRBJ1-6, with D tentatively TRBD1 (6 bases). V lost 4 bases and J 9 bases, leaving 13 bases between the germline ends. The CDR3 has 14 amino acids. Germline-derived CDR1 and CDR2 are SGHAT and FQDESV (reference sequence). In DNA form, the CDR3 reads TGTGCCAGCAGCTCTGACAGGAGTGCTTCACCCCTCCACTTT. The encoded protein is CASSSDRSASPLHF. The full variable domain, completed using reference TRBV11-1 and TRBJ1-6, is EAEVAQSPRYKITEKSQAVAFWCDPISGHATLYWYRQILGQGPELLVQFQDESVVDDSQLPKDRFSAERLKGVDSTLKIQPAELGDSAMYLCASSSDRSASPLHFGNGTRLTVT.

The gene calls are TRBV9 and TRBJ2-3; weak D call: TRBD1 (5 bases). The CDR3 consists of 13 residues. V was shortened by 4 bases and J by 8 bases, with 14 bases between the two germline ends. Germline-derived CDR1 and CDR2 are SGDLS and YYNGEE. The CDR3 DNA is TGTGCCAGCAGCCAAAGGGGCGGCGTTACGCAGTATTTT. It specifies CASSQRGGVTQYF.

V usage is TRBV30 and J usage is TRBJ1-1; D not certain. The ends were cut back, 3 bases at V and 5 bases at J, with 10 bases in the middle. Germline CDR1 GTSNPN, CDR2 SVGIG (reference sequence). The CDR3 sequence is 12 residues long. The CDR3 DNA reads as TGTGCCTGGAGCGTTCCTAGGACTGAAGCTTTCTTT. It is translated as CAWSVPRTEAFF.

This clone was detected only a few times. This rearrangement joins TRBV4-1 to TRBJ2-2; D is tentatively TRBD1 or TRBD2 (5 bases each). CDR1 is MGHRA and CDR2 is YSYEKL in the germline V gene. This CDR3 contains 17 residues. The V end lost 4 bases, the J end lost 1 base, and 16 bases lay between the germline ends. CDR3 amino acids: CASSLGSGTVNTGELFF. The CDR3 DNA sequence: TGCGCCAGCAGCCTCGGCTCCGGGACGGTGAACACCGGGGAGCTGTTTTTT.

V gene TRBV30 combines with J gene TRBJ1-2; 7 bases agree with TRBD1. Germline V gene data show CDR1 as GTSNPN and CDR2 as SVGIG (reference sequence). This CDR3 is 14 amino acids long. The V and J ends lost 4 bases and 6 bases, in that order; junction bases with no gene match: 11. The CDR3 region has the DNA TGTGCCTGGAATGGCGACAGGGTGAAGAATGGCTACACCTTC. Its translation is CAWNGDRVKNGYTF.

The genes are TRBV30 and TRBJ2-1; D uncertain. Germline values: CDR1 GTSNPN, CDR2 SVGIG (reference sequence). V shed 3 bases and J shed 9 bases, with 9 bases lying between them. The CDR3 sequence is 11 residues long. The CDR3 sequence: CAWSPSVEQFF. The CDR3 DNA follows: TGTGCCTGGAGCCCTTCGGTTGAGCAGTTCTTC.

The chain's CDR3 is CASSLLSLVLFF. The DNA for the CDR3 is TGTGCCAGCAGCCTCTTGAGCCTCGTGCTGTTCTTC. V usage is TRBV7-9 and J usage is TRBJ2-1; D gene unclear. The CDR3 spans 12 residues. Germline V gene data show CDR1 as SEHNR and CDR2 as FQNEAQ (reference sequence). Trimming removed 5 bases at V and 15 bases at J, with 17 bases between.

There are a few counts of this clone. The genes are TRBV6-6 and TRBJ2-1, with TRBD1 matching 8 bases. V lost 11 bases and J lost 6; bases outside the gene matches: 12. This CDR3 region has 14 residues. Germline V CDR1 and CDR2: MNHNY, SVGAGI (reference sequence). CDR3 amino acids: CAAGRTGISNEQFF. The CDR3, as DNA: TGTGCCGCGGGCCGGACAGGGATTTCCAATGAGCAGTTCTTC.